This is a list of T cell receptor beta chains from one sample in a study of identical twins. TCRdb reanalysed the 5' RACE reads using MiXCR and keeps one entry per CDR3 protein. The repertoire consists of roughly 490,000 distinct CDR3 sequences, with 13% to 15% occurring once and the leading ten covering approximately 1%. Separately, the same data were catalogued under a study of yellow fever vaccine responses in identical twins.

Material: CD4+ T cells sorted from blood. Source of these receptors: a woman aged 18-35 years in good health. CDR3s include the opening cysteine and the closing phenylalanine or tryptophan. A D gene is named only where the DNA matches it firmly. Size is omitted from some rows. Given values are once, few, many or a class for expanded clones.

v_call	d_call	clone_size	j_call	cdr3_nt	cdr3_aa
TRBV12-3/TRBV12-4	NA	many	TRBJ2-1	TGTGCCAGCACCTCTCAGGGGTTCGTTGAGCAGTTCTTC	CASTSQGFVEQFF
TRBV13	NA	few	TRBJ2-3	TGTGCCAGCAGCTATCGACAGGCCCTCGTGAACACAGATACGCAGTATTTT	CASSYRQALVNTDTQYF
TRBV10-3	TRBD2	NA	TRBJ2-7	TGTGCCATCAGAAGACTAGCGGGAGTAGACGAGCAGTACTTC	CAIRRLAGVDEQYF
TRBV6-5	TRBD1	NA	TRBJ2-6	TGTGCCAGCAGTTCCACAGGGGGTTCTGGGGCCAACGTCCTGACTTTC	CASSSTGGSGANVLTF
TRBV5-1	TRBD1	many	TRBJ2-7	TGCGCCAGCAGCGGGGATACAGGGGGCACTTACGAGCAGTACTTC	CASSGDTGGTYEQYF
TRBV7-2	TRBD2	many	TRBJ2-5	TGCGCCAGCAGCTTGGTTGCGGGGGGGCCGGAGACCCAGTACTTC	CASSLVAGGPETQYF
TRBV5-6	TRBD1	NA	TRBJ2-7	TGTGCCAGCAGCTTGGTCAAAGGGGACAGGAGCTCCTACGAGCAGTACTTC	CASSLVKGDRSSYEQYF
TRBV6-1	TRBD1	NA	TRBJ2-2	TGTGCCAGCAGACATCCCAGGAAGGGGGCTCCGACCGGGGAGCTGTTTTTT	CASRHPRKGAPTGELFF
TRBV6-5	TRBD1	NA	TRBJ2-3	TGTGCCAGCAGTTACGGGGACAGGGGTGAAAATACGCAGTATTTT	CASSYGDRGENTQYF
TRBV7-3	NA	NA	TRBJ1-1	TGTGCCAGCAGCTTAAGTCCAGCCAACACTGAAGCTTTCTTT	CASSLSPANTEAFF
TRBV10-3	NA	NA	TRBJ1-5	TGTGCCATCAGTGACGACAGAGCCGCCAGGGGTGCTCAGCCCCAGCATTTT	CAISDDRAARGAQPQHF
TRBV29-1	TRBD1	few	TRBJ2-1	TGCAGCGTTGGACAGGGGAGCTCCTACAATGAGCAGTTCTTC	CSVGQGSSYNEQFF
TRBV7-2	NA	NA	TRBJ1-1	TGTGCCAGCAGCTTCGGGGCCGCCACTGAAGCTTTCTTT	CASSFGAATEAFF
TRBV20-1	TRBD2	many	TRBJ2-1	TGCAGTGCTGTGGGACTAGCGGGTTACAATGAGCAGTTCTTC	CSAVGLAGYNEQFF
TRBV5-5	NA	NA	TRBJ2-3	TGTGCCAGCAGCTTGGGAGACGGTCTTGCAGCGCAGTATTTT	CASSLGDGLAAQYF
TRBV5-1	NA	many	TRBJ2-2	TGCGCCAGCAGCTTGGTGGGGGCCGGGGAGCTGTTTTTT	CASSLVGAGELFF
TRBV7-2	TRBD2	NA	TRBJ2-1	TGTGCCAGCAGCTTAGCCGTCGCTGGGGGGGCCTACAATGAGCAGTTCTTC	CASSLAVAGGAYNEQFF
TRBV20-1	NA	few	TRBJ1-1	TGCAGTGCTAGAGAGGGCAGTATGAACACTGAAGCTTTCTTT	CSAREGSMNTEAFF
TRBV15	TRBD2	few	TRBJ2-7	TGTGCCACCAGCAGAGATCTACCTAGCGGGGGACACGAGCAGTACTTC	CATSRDLPSGGHEQYF
TRBV24-1	TRBD1	few	TRBJ2-1	TGTGCCACCAGTGATTACAGGGGGTCCTACAATGAGCAGTTCTTC	CATSDYRGSYNEQFF
TRBV7-2	NA	many	TRBJ2-1	TGTGCCAGCAGTCCCGCGGCCTCCTACAATGAGCAGTTCTTC	CASSPAASYNEQFF
TRBV12-3/TRBV12-4	TRBD2	few	TRBJ2-1	TGTGCCAGCAGTGTGGGGACTAGCGGGATAACGCGCGAGCAGTTCTTC	CASSVGTSGITREQFF
TRBV4-2	TRBD2	NA	TRBJ2-1	TGTGCCAGCAGCCGACTAGCGGGAGCGGACAATGAGCAGTTCTTC	CASSRLAGADNEQFF
TRBV10-3	TRBD1	few	TRBJ2-3	TGTGCCATCAGTGGATGGGGGGACAGGGCTTTTGAAACGGATACGCAGTATTTT	CAISGWGDRAFETDTQYF
TRBV30	NA	NA	TRBJ2-7	TGTGCCTGGAGCGAGGGATCCTACGAGCAGTACTTC	CAWSEGSYEQYF